This T cell receptor beta chain was recorded in a study of CD8+CD57+ T cells in acquired aplastic anemia. The wider study: Sorted CD4+ and CD8+ cells yielded around 3.2 ug of DNA on average. General study points: Between patients and controls, about 31 CD8+ CDR3 sequences were found in common. Statistical testing detected no significant gap in CD8+ Simpson's diversity between patients and controls.

The use of genomic DNA as template underpinned the TCR beta VDJ and CDR3 profiling. TCRdb itself ran the reads through MiXCR, one entry per CDR3 protein. The sample lists roughly 300,000 distinct CDR3 sequences; 45% to 70% were seen once. Points on this clonotype: Antigen unknown.

This sequence was found in a human donor with severe aplastic anemia or a healthy control (not recorded which). Sequencing used sorted CD4+, CD8+, or CD8+CD57+ T cells (not recorded which) from PBMCs.

In nucleotides, the CDR3 is TGTGCCAGCAGTGAAAAGCCCCTGGATATTGGTGGCTACACCTTC. This codes for CASSEKPLDIGGYTF. The chain uses TRBV2 and TRBJ1-2; D gene uncertain. From germline, CDR1 is SNHLY and CDR2 FYNNEI. CDR3 size: 15 residues. The germline V and J ends were trimmed by 2 bases and 7 bases, with 17 bases remaining between them.